The entry that follows covers one T cell receptor beta chain sequence. Libraries were prepared by immunoSEQ multiplex PCR; TCRdb keeps only in-frame clonotypes and omits some of them. The sample gives under 300,000 clones, 75% to 95% of which show up once; over 1.5% is in the top ten. This record comes from a study of blood T cell repertoires in COVID-19. Looking at the study overall: Acute-phase and convalescent COVID-19 samples originated in the United States, Italy and Spain.

Everyone who took part was about 18 to 90 years old, and they came from fewer than 25 US areas. Trimming at V came to 5 bases and at J to 6 bases, leaving 5 bases not matched to a gene. This CDR3 spans 14 amino acids. From germline, CDR1 is SNHLY and CDR2 FYNNEI. The sequence was collected from a woman under 30 who had recovered from COVID-19. The rearrangement joins TRBV2 to TRBJ2-1; 9 nucleotides match TRBD1. The sequenced sample consisted of PBMCs or T cells enriched from blood (not recorded which). DNA of the CDR3: TGTGCCAGCAGTAGGGACAGGGAACCCAATGAGCAGTTCTTC. It translates to CASSRDREPNEQFF.